The clone carrying this T cell receptor beta chain has a handful of counts. The target antigen is unknown. Repertoires were generated with immunoSEQ multiplex PCR, while TCRdb's copy carries only in-frame clones and drops some. The top ten hold roughly 7.9% of the sample, which has just over 95,000 clones, 70% to 85% seen once. The source of the sample is a study of radiation and T cells in renal cell carcinoma. V shed 0 bases and J shed 8 bases, with 13 bases lying between them. CDR3 length: 14 amino acids. Germline CDR1 reads SGHTA; CDR2 reads FQGNSA. General study findings and limits: From baseline, blood top tumor clonotypes peaked at 2 weeks post-radiation.

Indicated time point: blood 4 weeks post-SBRT, at nephrectomy. This sample's treatment: 15 Gy SBRT to primary tumor, nephrectomy 4 weeks later. Nephrectomy followed 15 Gy stereotactic body radiation by 4 weeks. The source is a man aged 55 to 70 with renal cell carcinoma. The rearrangement links TRBV7-2 to TRBJ1-2; perhaps TRBD1 as D (5 bases). The sequencing used blood, collected from a patient whose treatment included radiotherapy and nephrectomy. The DNA of the CDR3 is TGTGCCAGCAGCTTAGCGGCAGGGTACGGCGGCTACACCTTC. Protein sequence: CASSLAAGYGGYTF.